Below are 28 T cell receptor beta chains sequenced from a single sample in a study of Graves' ophthalmopathy and Graves' hyperthyroidism. CDR3 regions of TCR beta were amplified from RNA transcripts. HTBI-primed first-round RT-PCR preceded second-round multiplex PCR. TCRdb re-called the multiplex PCR reads through MiXCR, storing one row per CDR3 protein. Of hundreds of thousands of distinct CDR3 sequences listed, 40% are singletons. Material: peripheral blood. All receptors come from an adult man with Graves' ophthalmopathy.

This clonotype was observed at least ten times. The chain has TRBV9 and TRBJ2-5; a weak D match, TRBD1 (7 bases). The CDR3 has 15 amino acids. Germline V gene data show CDR1 as SGDLS and CDR2 as YYNGEE. Deletions cut 3 bases from V and 0 bases from J, with 12 bases between. The DNA for the CDR3 is TGTGCCAGCAGCGCGCGGGGACAGTACCAAGAGACCCAGTACTTC. Translating it yields CASSARGQYQETQYF.

This clonotype has a count of ten or more. This rearrangement joins TRBV10-3 to TRBJ2-7; 11 nucleotides align to TRBD1. Germline V gene lookup returns CDR1 ENHRY and CDR2 SYGVKD. V shed 3 bases and J 5 bases; nucleotides not matched to a gene: 15. This CDR3 region has 18 residues. CDR3 sequence reads: CAISDPTIGQGARNEQYF. CDR3 in DNA: TGTGCCATCAGTGACCCTACTATAGGACAGGGGGCGAGGAACGAGCAGTACTTC.

This clonotype was counted at least ten times. The chain links TRBV2 to TRBJ1-5; the D is unclear. CDR1 is SNHLY and CDR2 is FYNNEI in the germline V gene. The V and J ends lost 1 base and 7 bases respectively, with 14 bases between them. There are 15 residues in the CDR3. CDR3 in amino acids: CASSEDGLRYQPQHF. The CDR3 DNA sequence: TGTGCCAGCAGTGAAGATGGCTTGCGTTACCAGCCCCAGCATTTT.

About this clonotype itself: This could be a read error, since a much larger clone is one nucleotide away. This chain links TRBV4-2 with TRBJ2-7; 7 bases map to TRBD1. The germline V gene encodes CDR1 LGHNA and CDR2 YNFKEQ. The CDR3 spans 12 residues. The trim removed 5 bases at V and 6 bases at J, leaving 4 bases unmatched. This chain's CDR3 is CASSNDRAEQYF. For the CDR3, the DNA is TGTGCCAGCAGCAACGACAGGGCCGAGCAGTACTTC.

This chain links TRBV25-1 with TRBJ2-5, with TRBD1 identical over 9 bases. Germline loops: CDR1 MGHDK, CDR2 SYGVNS. The V and J ends lost 8 bases and 8 bases, in that order; junction bases with no gene match: 9. The CDR3 loop spans 13 amino acids. This CDR3 reads CASLAYRGQTQYF. The CDR3 DNA reads TGTGCCAGCTTGGCCTACAGGGGGCAAACCCAGTACTTC.

This clonotype was observed a few times. The gene calls are TRBV20-1 and TRBJ2-5; no reliable D call. Trimming shortened V by 6 bases and J by 0 bases, and 11 bases separated the two germline ends. CDR1 is DFQATT, CDR2 SNEGSKA, per germline (reference sequence). The CDR3 totals 13 residues. The CDR3 coding sequence is TGCAGTGCCCTCCGGCTGGACCAAGAGACCCAGTACTTC. Encoded protein: CSALRLDQETQYF.

This clonotype was recorded many times. The V gene is TRBV9, the J gene TRBJ1-1, with D tentatively TRBD1 (5 bases). Germline CDR1 is SGDLS and CDR2 is YYNGEE. This CDR3 is built from 13 residues. Between the trimmed V and J ends, which lost 4 bases and 2 bases, there was a span of 9 bases. The CDR3 spells CASSNDRNTEAFF. Written as DNA, the CDR3 is TGTGCCAGCAGCAACGACAGAAACACTGAAGCTTTCTTT.

This clonotype was seen many times. The chain couples TRBV11-2 to TRBJ1-1, with D uncertain. V lost 1 base and J lost 6, with 9 bases in between. CDR3 length equals 13 residues. Germline V gene data show CDR1 as SGHAT and CDR2 as FQNNGV. The CDR3 is CASSLGGRPEAFF. CDR3 in DNA: TGTGCCAGCAGCTTAGGAGGACGGCCTGAAGCTTTCTTT.

This clonotype was recorded at least ten times. The J gene is TRBJ2-5, the V gene TRBV20-1; no reliable D call. The V and J ends lost 3 bases and 5 bases respectively, with 4 bases between them. The CDR3 is 10 residues long. The germline CDR1 and CDR2 sequences are DFQATT and SNEGSKA (reference sequence). The CDR3 DNA reads TGCAGTGCTAGGGATGAGACCCAGTACTTC. Protein sequence: CSARDETQYF.

This clonotype was recorded only once. The chain joins TRBV11-2 to TRBJ1-2, with 7 bases fitting TRBD1. Germline CDR1 reads SGHAT; CDR2 reads FQNNGV. V was clipped by 11 bases and J by 10 bases; unmatched bases: 25. CDR3 size: 16 residues. Written as DNA, the CDR3 is TGTGCCTGGAGTGCCTACGACAGGGTGATCGACGCTGACTACACCTTC. Protein product: CAWSAYDRVIDADYTF. Full variable domain (remainder filled in from reference TRBV11-2 and TRBJ1-2): EAGVAQSPRYKIIEKRQSVAFWCNPISGHATLYWYQQILGQGPKLLIQFQNNGVVDDSQLPKDRFSAERLKGVDSTLKIQPAKLEDSAVYLCAWSAYDRVIDADYTFGSGTRLTVV.

The gene calls are TRBV29-1 and TRBJ1-1, with unresolved D. The CDR3 runs 14 residues. V lost 8 bases and J 0 bases, leaving 16 bases between the germline ends. Germline V gene data show CDR1 as SQVTM and CDR2 as ANQGSEA. The DNA for the CDR3 is TGCAGCCAAGATCTAGTGCGGATGAACACTGAAGCTTTCTTT. Amino acid sequence: CSQDLVRMNTEAFF.

In the case of this clonotype: A read error is possible here, since a much larger clone lies one base away. The V gene is TRBV29-1, the J gene TRBJ1-1; a weak D match, TRBD1 (6 bases). Per germline, CDR1 SQVTM and CDR2 ANQGSEA. V was pared by 6 bases and J by 2 bases, with 19 bases between. This CDR3 spans 15 amino acids. The CDR3 DNA is TGCAGCGTGAAGGGCCGGGGGGCGAGTAACACTGAAGCTTTCTTT. Translated, it gives CSVKGRGASNTEAFF.

There are a few counts of this clonotype. This chain joins TRBV9 and TRBJ2-2; D is possibly TRBD1 or TRBD2 (5 bases each). Trimming removed 3 bases from V and 1 base from J, with 13 bases in between. The CDR3 is 16 amino acids. Germline-derived CDR1 and CDR2 are SGDLS and YYNGEE. The CDR3 nucleotides are TGTGCCAGCAGCGCACCGGGACGGAGGAACACCGGGGAGCTGTTTTTT. Its translation is CASSAPGRRNTGELFF.

This clonotype has ten or more counts. This rearrangement joins TRBV10-1 to TRBJ2-2, with D unclear. V lost 2 bases and J 8 bases, leaving 6 bases between the germline ends. The CDR3 has 12 amino acids. Germline values: CDR1 WNHNN, CDR2 SYGVQD (reference sequence). CDR3 residues: CASSERSGELFF. The CDR3 coding sequence is TGCGCCAGCAGTGAGAGGTCAGGGGAGCTGTTTTTT.

Notes on this clonotype: This may be a read error, as it is one base from a much larger clone. The chain has TRBV7-3 and TRBJ2-5; a weak D match, TRBD1 (7 bases). The CDR3 runs to 13 residues. Germline V gene data show CDR1 as SGHTA and CDR2 as FQGTGA. This chain's CDR3 is CASSGGGQGTQYF. The CDR3 DNA reads TGTGCCAGCAGCGGAGGGGGCCAAGGGACCCAGTACTTC.

Notes on this clonotype: This may come from a read error, since a much larger clone is one base off. The chain has TRBV15 and TRBJ2-7, with 9 bases lining up with TRBD1. The last part of the DNA fits TRBJ2-1 better; the J call may be wrong. Germline loops: CDR1 LNHNV, CDR2 YYDKDF (reference sequence). This CDR3 comprises 15 residues. The CDR3 DNA is TGTGCCAGCAGCCTCTCGGGACAGGGCACCTACGAGCAGTTCTTC. Its translation is CASSLSGQGTYEQFF.

This chain joins TRBV25-1 and TRBJ1-1, with D possibly being TRBD1 (6 bases). V was pared by 11 bases and J by 0 bases, with 7 bases between. Germline V gene data show CDR1 as MGHDK and CDR2 as SYGVNS. The CDR3 sequence is 11 residues long. The CDR3 nucleotides are TGTGCCCGGACAGTGAACACTGAAGCTTTCTTT. Residues: CARTVNTEAFF.

To note about this clonotype: This could be a read error, since a much larger clone is one nucleotide away. The V call is TRBV2, the J call TRBJ1-1; no definite D call. This CDR3 has 11 residues. Germline V gene sequence: CDR1 SNHLY, CDR2 FYNNEI. For the CDR3, the DNA is TGTGCCAGCAGTGAAATCACTGAAGCTTCCTTT. Translated, it gives CASSEITEASF.

This chain links TRBV2 with TRBJ2-7; D possibly corresponds to TRBD2 (5 bases). V was trimmed by 0 bases and J by 7 bases, leaving 16 bases between them. The V gene's germline CDR1 is SNHLY and CDR2 FYNNEI. There are 15 residues in the CDR3. The CDR3 sequence: CASSEAPGDLGEQYF. The CDR3 DNA is TGTGCCAGCAGTGAAGCGCCCGGGGATCTAGGAGAGCAGTACTTC.

This clonotype was detected only a few times. The gene calls are TRBV13 and TRBJ2-7; D tentatively fits TRBD1 or TRBD2 (5 bases each). V lost 0 bases and J lost 5, with 11 bases in between. This CDR3 region has 14 residues. Germline CDR1 PRHDT, CDR2 FYEKMQ (reference sequence). In nucleotides, the CDR3 is TGTGCCAGCAGCTTAGGATTAAGGGGAGACGAGCAGTACTTC. This gives the protein CASSLGLRGDEQYF.

V usage is TRBV29-1 and J usage is TRBJ2-5; tentative D call: TRBD2 (5 bases). The V and J ends lost 3 bases and 4 bases respectively, with 9 bases between them. The germline gives CDR1 SQVTM, CDR2 ANQGSEA. CDR3 length: 12 amino acids. CDR3 in DNA: TGCAGCGTTGAGGATGGGAGAGAGACCCAGTACTTC. Protein product: CSVEDGRETQYF.

The chain links TRBV24-1 to TRBJ1-5, with D tentatively TRBD1 (5 bases). CDR1 is KGHDR, CDR2 SFDVKD, per germline. V was clipped by 11 bases and J by 4 bases, with 26 bases between them. The CDR3 totals 17 residues. Here the CDR3 reads CASSQTPGRSGNQPQHF. Written as DNA, the CDR3 is TGTGCCAGCAGCCAAACCCCGGGGCGAAGTGGGAATCAGCCCCAGCATTTT.

This clonotype was seen a few times. The junction differs from germline at one of its ends, possibly a read error. The V and J genes are TRBV6-4 and TRBJ1-2; no definite D call. Germline assignment: CDR1 MRHNA and CDR2 SNTAGT. This CDR3 comprises 15 residues. The CDR3 is CASSYSSVGNYGYTF. CDR3 DNA: TGTGCCAGCAGTTACTCGTCAGTTGGTAACTATGGCTACACCTTC.

V gene TRBV20-1 combines with J gene TRBJ1-6, with D hard to call. The CDR3 is 14 amino acids. CDR1 and CDR2 (germline): DFQATT, SNEGSKA (reference sequence). V was clipped by 1 base and J by 3 bases, with 7 bases between them. This CDR3 is CSARAGIYNSPLHF. The CDR3 DNA reads as TGCAGTGCTAGAGCTGGGATCTATAATTCACCCCTCCACTTT.

This clonotype was found a few times. One junction end disagrees with the germline gene, perhaps due to a read error. V and J are TRBV10-3 and TRBJ1-2; TRBD1 matches 8 bases. Germline CDR1 ENHRY, CDR2 SYGVKD. The CDR3 is 14 residues long. CDR3 sequence: CASSLGTGHYGYTF. The CDR3 coding sequence is TGTGCCAGCAGTTTAGGGACAGGCCACTATGGCTACACCTTC.

The chain carries TRBV7-9 and TRBJ2-5, with a possible D match to TRBD1 (6 bases). The CDR3 covers 14 residues. The germline gives CDR1 SEHNR, CDR2 FQNEAQ (reference sequence). Trimming stripped 4 bases from V and 4 bases from J, with 13 bases between. The CDR3 sequence is CASSSTGQRETQYF. The CDR3, as DNA: TGTGCCAGCAGCTCTACAGGGCAACGAGAGACCCAGTACTTC.

In its sample, this clonotype was seen many times. The chain combines TRBV11-2 with TRBJ2-5; D possibly corresponds to TRBD1 (5 bases). The germline CDR1 and CDR2 sequences are SGHAT and FQNNGV. The CDR3 runs 14 residues. The ends were cut back, 0 bases at V and 5 bases at J, with 10 bases in the middle. The CDR3 nucleotides read TGTGCCAGCAGCTTAGAAGGGGTAACGGAGACCCAGTACTTC. Encoded protein: CASSLEGVTETQYF.

This clonotype was counted many times. The V gene is TRBV7-9, the J gene TRBJ2-2, with TRBD1 identical over 8 bases. Germline V lookup: CDR1 SEHNR, CDR2 FQNEAQ (reference sequence). The CDR3 spans 14 residues. After removal of 6 bases from V and 3 bases from J, the junction contained 3 bases not matched to a gene. CDR3 residues: CASRLDRDTGELFF. The DNA of the CDR3 is TGTGCCAGCAGACTGGACAGGGACACCGGGGAGCTGTTTTTT. The whole variable domain, filled in from reference TRBV7-9 and TRBJ2-2, reads DTGVSQNPRHKITKRGQNVTFRCDPISEHNRLYWYRQTLGQGPEFLTYFQNEAQLEKSRLLSDRFSAERPKGSFSTLEIQRTEQGDSAMYLCASRLDRDTGELFFGEGSRLTVL.